This T cell receptor (beta chain) was recorded in a study of a mutant IDH1 vaccine in newly diagnosed glioma. About the study: Patients' prior therapy spanned radiotherapy, temozolomide, or both; most underwent both. Study-level findings and limits: Shifts in the top peripheral T cell clonotypes seemed unrelated to pseudoprogression.

Generated by immunoSEQ multiplex PCR, the TCRdb table keeps only in-frame clones and is missing some. There are tens of thousands of clones in the sample; about 78% occur only once, and roughly 6.3% lies in the top ten. Time point in this sample: week 23, last vaccination. Every single dose of the vaccine, 300 ug of mutant IDH1 20-mer peptide, came with topical imiquimod. New astrocytomas of WHO grade 3 or 4 that were IDH1-mutant and ATRX-lost were found in the donors. The V gene lost 6 bases and the J gene lost 6 bases, with 21 bases spanning the gap. CDR3 length equals 15 residues. CDR1 is SGHTA, CDR2 FQGNSA, per germline. As for this clone: Antigen unknown.

This sample comprised PBMCs, obtained from a glioma patient whose treatment included an IDH1 peptide vaccine. V gene TRBV7-2 combines with J gene TRBJ2-7; D may be TRBD2 (7 bases). The receptor was derived from a woman aged 40 to 50 with glioma. Some clones in this sample may be carry-over from other donors' samples. For the CDR3, the DNA is TGTGCCAGCAGACTAGGGGGGGCGTCACCTGCCGAGCAGTACTTC. Translated, it gives CASRLGGASPAEQYF.